Each of the 10 T cell receptor beta chains below was sequenced from the same sample in a study of OX40 agonist ivuxolimab in advanced cancers. Measured with immunoSEQ multiplex PCR; TCRdb has only the in-frame clones, and not every one. The sample lists around 63,000 clones, more than 70% seen once, with 0.85% to 1.2% in the top ten. The specimen comprised CD4+ or CD8+ T cells sorted from blood, sampled in a trial of the OX40 agonist ivuxolimab. The receptors were sampled from an adult with an advanced solid tumor such as melanoma, head and neck, liver or kidney cancer.

V and J are TRBV6-1 and TRBJ1-2; D is possibly TRBD1 (6 bases). V shed 4 bases and J shed 4 bases, with 19 bases lying between them. This CDR3 is 16 amino acids long. The germline V gene has CDR1 MNHNS and CDR2 SASEGT. The CDR3 is CASSGGGGGSIYGYTF. For the CDR3, the DNA is TGTGCCAGCAGTGGTGGAGGGGGGGGATCAATCTATGGCTACACCTTC.

The V call is TRBV5-4, the J call TRBJ1-2, with a weak D call TRBD1 (5 bases). In germline, CDR1 is SGHNT, CDR2 YYREEE (reference sequence). The CDR3 is 14 amino acids. V lost 4 bases and J 8 bases, leaving 18 bases between the germline ends. The CDR3 DNA follows: TGTGCCAGCAGCCCCGCGAGTAGGGGAAGGGGCTACACCTTC. This sequence encodes CASSPASRGRGYTF.

The chain carries TRBV9 and TRBJ2-2; 8 bases align to TRBD1. CDR1 and CDR2 (germline): SGDLS, YYNGEE. V gave up 4 bases and J gave up 1 base; unmatched junction bases: 6. The CDR3 is 16 residues long. DNA of the CDR3: TGTGCCAGCAGCCCACGGACAGGGTGGAACACCGGGGAGCTGTTTTTT. It yields the protein CASSPRTGWNTGELFF.

In nucleotides, the CDR3 is TGTGCCAGCAGCATTGACAGGGCGGGTAGGAACACTGAAGCTTTCTTT. Amino acid sequence: CASSIDRAGRNTEAFF. The chain employs TRBV6-6 and TRBJ1-1; 7 nucleotides line up with TRBD1. After removal of 6 bases from V and 1 base from J, the junction contained 11 bases not matched to a gene. The V gene's germline CDR1 is MNHNY and CDR2 SVGAGI (reference sequence). The CDR3 covers 16 residues.

The CDR3 sequence is CASGRGESSGNTIYF. CDR3 bases: TGTGCCAGCGGCCGGGGGGAATCGTCTGGAAACACCATATATTTT. The rearrangement uses TRBV5-4 and TRBJ1-3; maybe TRBD1 (5 bases). Germline V gene lookup returns CDR1 SGHNT and CDR2 YYREEE (reference sequence). CDR3 length: 15 residues. Trimming stripped 7 bases from V and 1 base from J, with 15 bases between. The entire variable domain, with the rest obtained from reference TRBV5-4 and TRBJ1-3, is as follows: ETGVTQSPTHLIKTRGQQVTLRCSSQSGHNTVSWYQQALGQGPQFIFQYYREEENGRGNFPPRFSGLQFPNYSSELNVNALELDDSALYLCASGRGESSGNTIYFGEGSWLTVV.

The rearrangement joins TRBV10-3 to TRBJ1-1; the match to TRBD1 covers 11 bases. The V and J ends lost 7 bases and 3 bases, in that order; junction bases with no gene match: 7. CDR1 is ENHRY and CDR2 is SYGVKD in the germline V gene. CDR3 length equals 15 residues. The CDR3 sequence is CAIKDRGQDYTEAFF. The CDR3 bases are TGTGCCATCAAGGACAGGGGGCAAGACTACACTGAAGCTTTCTTT.

V usage is TRBV4-1 and J usage is TRBJ1-6, with unresolved D. The CDR3 consists of 15 residues. CDR1 is MGHRA and CDR2 is YSYEKL in the germline V gene. Trimming took off 0 bases at V and 8 bases at J, with 11 bases between the two ends. Here the CDR3 DNA reads TGCGCCAGCAGCCAAGATCTCAGCCTTTATTCACCCCTCCACTTT. It is translated as CASSQDLSLYSPLHF.

The rearrangement joins TRBV10-2 to TRBJ1-1; 9 positions agree with TRBD1. The CDR3 contains 14 residues. Per germline, CDR1 WSHSY and CDR2 SAAADI. J gave up 4 bases and V 6 bases, and 6 bases lay outside the gene matches. The CDR3 region is CASSLTGGSTEAFF. The CDR3 DNA is TGCGCCAGCAGCCTGACAGGGGGGAGCACTGAAGCTTTCTTT.

The V gene is TRBV18, the J gene TRBJ1-1, with TRBD1 identical over 7 bases. The CDR3 has 13 residues. The germline V gene encodes CDR1 KGHSH and CDR2 LQKENI. The ends lost 6 bases at V and 7 bases at J; junction bases unmatched: 8. The CDR3: CASSETRQGEAFF. DNA of the CDR3: TGTGCCAGCTCCGAGACCAGACAGGGTGAAGCTTTCTTT. Full variable domain (rest looked up from reference TRBV18 and TRBJ1-1): NAGVMQNPRHLVRRRGQEARLRCSPMKGHSHVYWYRQLPEEGLKFMVYLQKENIIDESGMPKERFSAEFPKEGPSILRIQQVVRGDSAAYFCASSETRQGEAFFGQGTRLTVV.

The chain joins TRBV25-1 to TRBJ2-3, with 8 bases fitting TRBD1. The germline CDR1 and CDR2 sequences are MGHDK and SYGVNS. The V gene end was trimmed by 3 bases and the J gene end by 2 bases; junction bases not matched to a gene: 4. This CDR3 contains 15 residues. As DNA, the CDR3 is TGTGCCAGCAGTGACGCAGGGGGCTTCACAGATACGCAGTATTTT. Its translation: CASSDAGGFTDTQYF.